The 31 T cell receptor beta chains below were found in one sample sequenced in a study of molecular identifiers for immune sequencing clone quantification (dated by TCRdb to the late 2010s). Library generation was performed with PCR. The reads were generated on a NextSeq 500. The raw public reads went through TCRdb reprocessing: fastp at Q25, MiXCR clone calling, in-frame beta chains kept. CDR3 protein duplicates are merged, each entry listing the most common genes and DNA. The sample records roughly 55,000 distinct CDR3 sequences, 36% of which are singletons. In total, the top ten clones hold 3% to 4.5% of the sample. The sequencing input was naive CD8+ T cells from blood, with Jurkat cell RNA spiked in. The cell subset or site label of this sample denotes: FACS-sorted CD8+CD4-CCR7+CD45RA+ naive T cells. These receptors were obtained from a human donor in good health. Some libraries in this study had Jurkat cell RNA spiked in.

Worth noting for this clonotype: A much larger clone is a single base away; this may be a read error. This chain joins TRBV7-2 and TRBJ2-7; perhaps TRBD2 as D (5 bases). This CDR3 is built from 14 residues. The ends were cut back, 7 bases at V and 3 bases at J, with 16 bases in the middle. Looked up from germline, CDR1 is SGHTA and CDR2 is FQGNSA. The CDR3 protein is CASNASDRGYEQYF. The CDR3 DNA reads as TGTGCCAGCAACGCTTCGGACCGGGGCTACGAGCAGTACTTC.

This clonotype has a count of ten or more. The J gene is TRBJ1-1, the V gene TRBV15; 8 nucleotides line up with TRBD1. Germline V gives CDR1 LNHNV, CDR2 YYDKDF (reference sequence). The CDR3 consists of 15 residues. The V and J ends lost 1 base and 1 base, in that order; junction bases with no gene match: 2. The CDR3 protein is CATSRGGTGNTEAFF. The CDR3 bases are TGTGCCACCAGCAGAGGCGGGACAGGGAACACTGAAGCTTTCTTT.

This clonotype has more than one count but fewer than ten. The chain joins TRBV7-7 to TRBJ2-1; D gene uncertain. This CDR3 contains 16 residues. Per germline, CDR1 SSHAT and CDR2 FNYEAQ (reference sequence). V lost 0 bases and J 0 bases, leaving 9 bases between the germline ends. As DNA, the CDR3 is TGTGCCAGCAGCTTAGCTTCCGACCCCTCCTACAATGAGCAGTTCTTC. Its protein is CASSLASDPSYNEQFF.

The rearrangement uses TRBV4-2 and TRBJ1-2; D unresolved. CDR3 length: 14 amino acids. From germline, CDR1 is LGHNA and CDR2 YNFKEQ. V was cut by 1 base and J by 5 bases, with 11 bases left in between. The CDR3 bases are TGTGCCAGCAGCCAAGGGCCTGGGTCGTATGGCTACACCTTC. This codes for CASSQGPGSYGYTF.

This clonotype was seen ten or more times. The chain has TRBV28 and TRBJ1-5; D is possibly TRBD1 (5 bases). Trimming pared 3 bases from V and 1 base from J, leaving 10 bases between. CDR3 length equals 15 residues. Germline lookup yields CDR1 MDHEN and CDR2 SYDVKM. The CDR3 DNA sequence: TGTGCCAGCAGTTTCCAGGGATTCAGCAATCAGCCCCAGCATTTT. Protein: CASSFQGFSNQPQHF. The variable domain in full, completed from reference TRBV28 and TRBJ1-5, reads DVKVTQSSRYLVKRTGEKVFLECVQDMDHENMFWYRQDPGLGLRLIYFSYDVKMKEKGDIPEGYSVSREKKERFSLILESASTNQTSMYLCASSFQGFSNQPQHFGDGTRLSIL.

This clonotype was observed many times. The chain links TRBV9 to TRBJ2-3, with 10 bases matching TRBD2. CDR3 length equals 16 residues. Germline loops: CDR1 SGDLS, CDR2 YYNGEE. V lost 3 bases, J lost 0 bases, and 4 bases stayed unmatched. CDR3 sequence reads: CASSATSGASTDTQYF. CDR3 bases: TGTGCCAGCAGCGCTACTAGCGGGGCTAGCACAGATACGCAGTATTTT.

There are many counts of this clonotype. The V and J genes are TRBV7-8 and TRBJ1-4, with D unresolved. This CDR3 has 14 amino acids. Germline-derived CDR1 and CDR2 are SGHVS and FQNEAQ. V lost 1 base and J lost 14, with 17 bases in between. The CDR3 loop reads CASSLGNHLERLFF. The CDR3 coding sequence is TGTGCCAGCAGCTTAGGGAACCACCTAGAACGGCTGTTTTTT.

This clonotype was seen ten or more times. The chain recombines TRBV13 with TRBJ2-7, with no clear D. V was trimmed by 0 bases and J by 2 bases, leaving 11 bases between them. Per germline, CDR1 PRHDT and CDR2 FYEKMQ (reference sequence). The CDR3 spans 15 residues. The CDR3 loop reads CASSLGLDTTYEQYF. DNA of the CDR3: TGTGCCAGCAGCTTAGGCCTCGACACAACCTACGAGCAGTACTTC.

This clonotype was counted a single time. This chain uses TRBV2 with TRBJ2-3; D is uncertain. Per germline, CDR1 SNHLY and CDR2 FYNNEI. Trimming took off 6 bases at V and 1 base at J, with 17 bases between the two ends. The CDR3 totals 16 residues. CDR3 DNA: TGTGCCAGCAGCCCTCGCACCGGGCCTGGCACAGATACGCAGTATTTT. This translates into CASSPRTGPGTDTQYF.

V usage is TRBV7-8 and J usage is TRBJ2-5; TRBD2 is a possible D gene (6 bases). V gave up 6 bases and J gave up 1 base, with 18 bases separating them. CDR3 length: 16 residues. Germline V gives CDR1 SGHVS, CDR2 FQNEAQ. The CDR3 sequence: CASSLTGTEGQETQYF. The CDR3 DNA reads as TGTGCCAGCAGTCTAACCGGGACGGAGGGCCAAGAGACCCAGTACTTC.

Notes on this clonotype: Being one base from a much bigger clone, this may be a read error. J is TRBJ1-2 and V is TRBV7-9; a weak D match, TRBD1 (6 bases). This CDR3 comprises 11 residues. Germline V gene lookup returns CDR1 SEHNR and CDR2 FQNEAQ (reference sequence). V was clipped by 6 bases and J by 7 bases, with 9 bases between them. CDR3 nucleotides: TGTGCCAGCAGAACAGGGCTTGGCTACACCTTC. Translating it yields CASRTGLGYTF.

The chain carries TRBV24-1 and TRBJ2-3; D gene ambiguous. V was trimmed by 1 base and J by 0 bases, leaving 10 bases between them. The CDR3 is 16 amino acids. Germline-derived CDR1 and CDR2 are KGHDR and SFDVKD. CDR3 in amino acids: CATSDFGGTSTDTQYF. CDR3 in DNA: TGTGCCACCAGTGATTTTGGCGGTACTAGCACAGATACGCAGTATTTT.

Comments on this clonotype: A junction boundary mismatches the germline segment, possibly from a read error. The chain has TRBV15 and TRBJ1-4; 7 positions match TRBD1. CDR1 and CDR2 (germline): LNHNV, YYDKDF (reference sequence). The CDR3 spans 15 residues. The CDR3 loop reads CATSGLTGRNEKLIF. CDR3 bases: TGTGCCACCAGCGGATTGACAGGGCGGAATGAAAAACTGATTTTT.

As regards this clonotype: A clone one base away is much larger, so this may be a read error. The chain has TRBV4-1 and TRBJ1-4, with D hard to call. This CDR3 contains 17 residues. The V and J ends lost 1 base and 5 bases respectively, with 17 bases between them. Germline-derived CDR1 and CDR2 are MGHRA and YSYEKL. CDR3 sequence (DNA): TGCGCCAGCAGCCAAGTTCCCATGGGCAGTTCGAATGAAAAACTGTTTTTT. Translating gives CASSQVPMGSSNEKLFF.

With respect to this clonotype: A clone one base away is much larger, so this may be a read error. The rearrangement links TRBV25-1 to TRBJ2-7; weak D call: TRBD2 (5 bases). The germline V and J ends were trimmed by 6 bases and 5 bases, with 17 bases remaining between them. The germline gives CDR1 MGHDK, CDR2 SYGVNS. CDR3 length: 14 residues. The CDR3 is CASSLPSLAHEQYF. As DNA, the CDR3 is TGTGCCAGCAGCCTCCCGAGTCTAGCCCACGAGCAGTACTTC.

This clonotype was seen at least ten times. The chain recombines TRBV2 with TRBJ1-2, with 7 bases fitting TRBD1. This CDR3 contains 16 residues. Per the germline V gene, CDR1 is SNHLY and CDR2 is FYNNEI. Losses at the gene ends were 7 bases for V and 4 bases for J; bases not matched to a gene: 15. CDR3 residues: CASIGTVGNQIYGYTF. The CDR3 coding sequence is TGTGCCAGCATTGGGACAGTAGGAAACCAGATCTATGGCTACACCTTC.

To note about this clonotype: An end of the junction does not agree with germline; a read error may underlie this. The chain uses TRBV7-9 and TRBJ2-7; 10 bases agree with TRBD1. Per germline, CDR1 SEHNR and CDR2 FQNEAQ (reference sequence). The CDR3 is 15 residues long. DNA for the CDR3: TGTGCCAGCAGCCCCCGGGACAGGGGTGCCTACGAGCAGGACTTC. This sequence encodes CASSPRDRGAYEQDF.

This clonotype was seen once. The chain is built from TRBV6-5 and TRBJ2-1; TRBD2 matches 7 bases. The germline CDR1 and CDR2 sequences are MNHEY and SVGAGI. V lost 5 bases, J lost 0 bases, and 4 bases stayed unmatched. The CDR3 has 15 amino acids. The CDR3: CASSNGLVSYNEQFF. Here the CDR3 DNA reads TGTGCCAGCAGTAACGGACTAGTCTCCTACAATGAGCAGTTCTTC.

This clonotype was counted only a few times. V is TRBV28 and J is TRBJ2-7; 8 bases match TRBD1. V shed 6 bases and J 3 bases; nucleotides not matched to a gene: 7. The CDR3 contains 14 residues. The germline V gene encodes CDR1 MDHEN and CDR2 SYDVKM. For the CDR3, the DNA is TGTGCCAGCAGCACCGGACAGGGAATCTACGAGCAGTACTTC. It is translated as CASSTGQGIYEQYF.

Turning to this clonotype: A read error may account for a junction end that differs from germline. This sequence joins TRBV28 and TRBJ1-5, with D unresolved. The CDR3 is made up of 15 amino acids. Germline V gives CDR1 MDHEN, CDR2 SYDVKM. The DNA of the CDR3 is TGTGCCAGCAGTCCTATCGACGGAGGTAATCAGCCCCAGCTTTTT. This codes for CASSPIDGGNQPQLF.

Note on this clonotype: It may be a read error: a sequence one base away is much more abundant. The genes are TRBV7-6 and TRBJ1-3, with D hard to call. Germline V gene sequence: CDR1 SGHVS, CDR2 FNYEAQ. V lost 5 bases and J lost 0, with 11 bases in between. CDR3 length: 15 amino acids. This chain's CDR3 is CASSLDRRSGNTIYF. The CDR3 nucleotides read TGTGCCAGCAGCCTGGACCGACGCTCTGGAAACACCATATATTTT.

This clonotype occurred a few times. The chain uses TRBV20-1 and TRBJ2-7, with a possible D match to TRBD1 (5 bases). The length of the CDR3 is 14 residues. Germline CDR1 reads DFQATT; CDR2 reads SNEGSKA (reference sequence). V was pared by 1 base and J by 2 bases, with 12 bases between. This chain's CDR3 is CSARVETGAYEQYF. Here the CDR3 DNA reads TGCAGTGCTAGAGTCGAAACAGGTGCCTACGAGCAGTACTTC.

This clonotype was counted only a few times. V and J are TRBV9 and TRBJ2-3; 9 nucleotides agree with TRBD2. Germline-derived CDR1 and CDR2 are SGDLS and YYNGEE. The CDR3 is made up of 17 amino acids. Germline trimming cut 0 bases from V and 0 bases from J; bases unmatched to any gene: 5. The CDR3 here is CASSVAGAGGSTDTQYF. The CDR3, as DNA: TGTGCCAGCAGCGTAGCTGGGGCGGGAGGGAGCACAGATACGCAGTATTTT.

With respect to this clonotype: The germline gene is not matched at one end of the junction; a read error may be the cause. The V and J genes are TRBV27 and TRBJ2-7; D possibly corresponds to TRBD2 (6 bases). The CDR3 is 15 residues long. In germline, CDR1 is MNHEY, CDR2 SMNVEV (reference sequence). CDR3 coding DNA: TGTGCCAGCAGTACCCGGACTACCCTCTCCTTCGAGCAGTACTTC. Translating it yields CASSTRTTLSFEQYF.

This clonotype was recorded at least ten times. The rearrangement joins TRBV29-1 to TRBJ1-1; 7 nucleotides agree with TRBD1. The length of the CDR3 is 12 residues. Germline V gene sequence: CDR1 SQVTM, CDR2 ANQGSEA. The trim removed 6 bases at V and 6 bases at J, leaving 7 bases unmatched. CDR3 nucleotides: TGCAGCGTCCCGGGACAGTCCCCTGAAGCTTTCTTT. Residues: CSVPGQSPEAFF.

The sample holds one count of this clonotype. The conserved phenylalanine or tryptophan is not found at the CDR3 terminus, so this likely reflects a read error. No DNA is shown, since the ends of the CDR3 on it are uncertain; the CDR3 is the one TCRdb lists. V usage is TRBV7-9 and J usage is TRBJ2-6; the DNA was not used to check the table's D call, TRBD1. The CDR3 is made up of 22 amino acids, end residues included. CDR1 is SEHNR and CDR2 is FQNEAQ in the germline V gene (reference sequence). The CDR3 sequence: CASETTGTRAIKLYSGANVLTL.

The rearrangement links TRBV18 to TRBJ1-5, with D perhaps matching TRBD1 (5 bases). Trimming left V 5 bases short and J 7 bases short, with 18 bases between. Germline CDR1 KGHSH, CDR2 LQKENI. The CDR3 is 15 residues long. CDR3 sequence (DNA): TGTGCCAGCTCAATTTACGGGGGGGTGGAACAGCCCCAGCATTTT. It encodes CASSIYGGVEQPQHF.

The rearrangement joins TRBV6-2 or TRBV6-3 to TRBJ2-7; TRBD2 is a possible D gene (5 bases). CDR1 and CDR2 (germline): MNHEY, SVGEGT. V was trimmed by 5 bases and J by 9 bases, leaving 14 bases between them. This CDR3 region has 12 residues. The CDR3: CASSRTAEGQYF. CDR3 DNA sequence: TGTGCCAGCAGTCGCACTGCAGAGGGGCAGTACTTC.

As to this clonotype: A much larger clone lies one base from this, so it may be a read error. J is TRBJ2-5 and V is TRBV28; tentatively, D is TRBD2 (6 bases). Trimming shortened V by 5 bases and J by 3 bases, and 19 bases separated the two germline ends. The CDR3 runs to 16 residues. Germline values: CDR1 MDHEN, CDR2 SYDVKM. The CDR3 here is CASSPIQGTLEETQYF. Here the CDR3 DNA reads TGTGCCAGCAGTCCCATTCAAGGGACTCTTGAAGAGACCCAGTACTTC.

The DNA for the CDR3 is TGTGCCAGCAGACCCCAACAGGGGGCGAATTCCGGGGAGCTGTTTTTT. It yields the protein CASRPQQGANSGELFF. The chain employs TRBV7-9 and TRBJ2-2; TRBD1 agrees at 9 bases. Germline loops: CDR1 SEHNR, CDR2 FQNEAQ (reference sequence). The CDR3 extends over 16 amino acids. The trim removed 6 bases at V and 6 bases at J, leaving 11 bases unmatched.

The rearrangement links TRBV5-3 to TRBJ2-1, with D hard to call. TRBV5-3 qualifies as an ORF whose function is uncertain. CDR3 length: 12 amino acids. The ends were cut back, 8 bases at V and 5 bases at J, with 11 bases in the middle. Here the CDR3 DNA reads TGTGCCAGCTCTTATATCGACAATGAGCAGTTCTTC. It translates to CASSYIDNEQFF.